This T cell receptor beta chain was sequenced during a study of CD4 and CD8 cells across lung adenocarcinoma regions. By share, this clonotype counts as medium-sized. TCRdb re-analysed the PCR reads in MiXCR, keeping a single row per CDR3 protein. The repertoire holds roughly 20,000 distinct CDR3 sequences, about 43% seen once, with approximately 18% in the top ten. The patients had localized lung adenocarcinoma, a non-small cell subtype. The clonotype was recovered from a male donor with lung adenocarcinoma. The CD4 and CD8 labels of this study may be unreliable. Sequenced material: CD4+ T cells from the margin of a lung tumor.

Here the CDR3 reads CASSFGFQEQFF. In DNA form, the CDR3 reads TGTGCCAGCAGCTTCGGGTTTCAGGAGCAGTTCTTC. The chain is built from TRBV7-2 and TRBJ2-1, with D uncertain. Germline values: CDR1 SGHTA, CDR2 FQGNSA. The CDR3 spans 12 residues. V lost 3 bases and J lost 10, with 10 bases in between.